Listed below are T cell receptor beta chains from one sample, sequenced in a study of cytomegalovirus exposure and HLA in healthy donors. TCRdb's copy holds only in-frame clones and misses some; the assay was immunoSEQ multiplex PCR. The sample yields about 120,000 clones, around 89% seen once. Sequenced: PBMCs. Every receptor here comes from a young woman in good health and CMV-seropositive. The CDR3 runs from the conserved cysteine through the conserved F or W. The D gene is left open where the match is weak. Clone size appears in some rows only: once, few, many, or a class for an expanded clone.

D	size	V	J	DNA	CDR3
.	once	TRBV5-1	TRBJ1-1	TGCGCCAGCAGCTTCGGGGGTGTGGGTTCCATGAACACTGAAGCTTTCTTT	CASSFGGVGSMNTEAFF
.	.	TRBV5-1	TRBJ1-4	TGCGCCAGCAGTCTGACAGTAAGGGCCGAAAAACTGTTTTTT	CASSLTVRAEKLFF
.	.	TRBV27	TRBJ2-7	TGTGCCAGCAGTTTGGTGGGGGGAAGCCACGAGCAGTACTTC	CASSLVGGSHEQYF
.	.	TRBV15	TRBJ1-1	TGTGCCACCAGCGCACGGACTTTTGGGACTGAAGCTTTCTTT	CATSARTFGTEAFF
.	.	TRBV28	TRBJ2-7	TGTGCCAGCAGTTTATGGGCCCAGGGCAGTTGGTCCTACGAGCAGTACTTC	CASSLWAQGSWSYEQYF
.	.	TRBV4-2	TRBJ1-1	TGTGCCAGCAGCCAAGATCCAGGGTTGATGGGCACTGAAGCTTTCTTT	CASSQDPGLMGTEAFF
.	.	TRBV2	TRBJ2-1	TGTGCCACCCTAAGCTCCTACAATGAGCAGTTCTTC	CATLSSYNEQFF
.	.	TRBV27	TRBJ2-1	TGTGCCCGACCATACGGGGGGCCCAGCTCCTACAATGAGCAGTTCTTC	CARPYGGPSSYNEQFF
TRBD1	few	TRBV6-6	TRBJ2-7	TGTGCCAGCAGTCCATGGACAGGGAGGACCTACGAGCAGTACTTC	CASSPWTGRTYEQYF
.	.	TRBV25-1	TRBJ1-5	TGTGCCAGCGGGTTAACGGGGGTGAATCAGCCCCAGCATTTT	CASGLTGVNQPQHF
TRBD1	few	TRBV27	TRBJ1-2	TGTGCCAGCAGTTACAGGTCCGGGACAGGGAAGGGCTACACCTTC	CASSYRSGTGKGYTF
.	.	TRBV13	TRBJ1-1	TGTGCCAGCAGCTTCAGCGGGACACCGAACACTGAAGCTTTCTTT	CASSFSGTPNTEAFF
.	.	TRBV9	TRBJ1-1	TGTGCCAGCAGCGCGGGACACCTAGGCCCTGAAGCTTTCTTT	CASSAGHLGPEAFF
TRBD1	.	TRBV7-8	TRBJ1-5	TGTGCCAGCAGCTACAGGACAGGGCGCAATCAGCCCCAGCATTTT	CASSYRTGRNQPQHF
.	.	TRBV20-1	TRBJ2-1	TGCAGTGCTAGACTTTACAATGAGCAGTTCTTC	CSARLYNEQFF
TRBD2	.	TRBV2	TRBJ2-1	TGTGCCAGCAGTGAAGCGCAGCGGGGGGGCCGAAATGAGCAGTTCTTC	CASSEAQRGGRNEQFF
TRBD2	.	TRBV2	TRBJ2-2	TGTGCCAGTCGACTAGCCCCCACCGGGGAGCTGTTTTTT	CASRLAPTGELFF